Here is one T cell receptor beta chain with its context. Its antigen is undetermined. PCR amplification relied on 60 Vbeta primers (plus 13 Jbeta primers). Original processing methods: In a later analysis, some 80 million unique TCR beta chains included roughly 11 million shared by two or more donors. TCRdb's copy holds only in-frame clones and misses some; the assay was immunoSEQ multiplex PCR. V and J calls and clone size follow that table, whereas D and trimming were derived from the DNA. The repertoire holds over 85,000 clones, with around 81% as singletons. Germline CDR1 and CDR2: SEHNR and FQNEAQ (reference sequence). V lost 5 bases to trimming and J lost 7 bases; unmatched junction nucleotides: 7. The CDR3 has 15 amino acids. The source of the sample is a study of cytomegalovirus exposure and HLA in healthy donors. Points from the study as a whole: TCR beta V segments were, for the most part, productive about 87% or about 30% of the time in an earlier analysis. Analyses of presence/absence relied on an assumption of roughly uniform sequencing depth across donors. Follow-up analysis seemed to connect common viral pathogens with several of the most significant clusters identified.

This rearrangement joins TRBV7-9 to TRBJ2-1; the match to TRBD2 covers 11 bases. The clonotype was recovered from a man between 40 and 49 years old in good health and CMV-seropositive. Sequencing input: PBMCs. CDR3: CASSPPGLAVNEQFF. CDR3 bases: TGTGCCAGCAGCCCACCGGGACTAGCGGTTAATGAGCAGTTCTTC. The variable domain in full, with the rest retrieved from reference TRBV7-9 and TRBJ2-1, is DTGVSQNPRHKITKRGQNVTFRCDPISEHNRLYWYRQTLGQGPEFLTYFQNEAQLEKSRLLSDRFSAERPKGSFSTLEIQRTEQGDSAMYLCASSPPGLAVNEQFFGPGTRLTVL.